Sequencing of this T cell receptor beta chain was carried out in a study of blood T cell repertoires in COVID-19. Study-level background: The study drew acute and convalescent COVID-19 samples from the United States, Italy and Spain. Sources were T cells, B-cell-depleted T cells, or PBMCs; the material itself was cDNA or gDNA.

Methods used by the authors: Using reference gene primer amplification, nucleated cell counts were estimated. The method was immunoSEQ multiplex PCR; TCRdb's version includes in-frame clones alone and lacks a portion of them. The DNA gave D and trimming, while V, J and clone size come from that table. The sample lists 150,000 or so clones, around 86% occurring once. Losses at the gene ends were 1 base for V and 2 bases for J; bases not matched to a gene: 4. The CDR3 runs 15 residues. CDR1 and CDR2 from the germline V gene are MGHRA and YSYEKL. The clonotype was recovered from a man between 60 and 75 years old with acute or convalescent COVID-19. Sequencing input: peripheral blood. The chain is built from TRBV4-1 and TRBJ2-5; 7 bases are shared with TRBD2. The CDR3 region has the DNA TGCGCCAGCAGCCAAGGTTCTAGCGGACAAGAGACCCAGTACTTC. The encoded protein is CASSQGSSGQETQYF.